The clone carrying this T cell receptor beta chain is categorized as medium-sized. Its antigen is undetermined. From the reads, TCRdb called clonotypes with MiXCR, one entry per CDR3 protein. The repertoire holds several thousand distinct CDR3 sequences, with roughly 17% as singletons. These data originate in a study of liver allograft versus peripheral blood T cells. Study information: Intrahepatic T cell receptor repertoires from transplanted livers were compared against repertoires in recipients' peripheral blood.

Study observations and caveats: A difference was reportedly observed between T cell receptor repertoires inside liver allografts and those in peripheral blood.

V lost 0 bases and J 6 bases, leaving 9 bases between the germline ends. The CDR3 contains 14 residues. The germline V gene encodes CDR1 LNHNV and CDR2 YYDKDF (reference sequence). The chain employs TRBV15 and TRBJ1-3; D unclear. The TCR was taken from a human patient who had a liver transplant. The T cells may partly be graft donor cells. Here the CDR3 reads CATSREGSPNTIYF. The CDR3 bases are TGTGCCACCAGCAGAGAAGGATCCCCAAACACCATATATTTT.